This T cell receptor beta chain was found in a study of T cells after yellow fever vaccination. Study-level results: There was a small share of clonotypes that showed up in both the CD4 and CD8 compartments. Post-booster reappearance was seen for most primary-vaccination clones (about 96% CD4, around 88% CD8).

TCRdb re-derived calls from the 5' RACE reads in MiXCR, one entry per CDR3 protein. This sample has roughly 340,000 distinct CDR3 sequences, with more than 8.5% found just once. A remark on this clonotype: Its antigen is undetermined.

Sequenced material: PBMCs, taken on the day of the first yellow fever vaccination. This receptor was taken from a man younger than 35 who received the YFV17D yellow fever vaccine.

The CDR3 DNA follows: TGCGCCAGCAGCTTCAGTAACTCTGGGGCCAACGTCCTGACTTTC. It is translated as CASSFSNSGANVLTF. The chain employs TRBV5-1 and TRBJ2-6; no clear D. This CDR3 has 15 amino acids. The germline V gene encodes CDR1 SGHRS and CDR2 YFSETQ. Trimming removed 2 bases from V and 0 bases from J, with 6 bases in between.